One T cell receptor (beta chain) is described in this entry. This CDR3 has 15 amino acids. Germline V lookup: CDR1 MRHNA, CDR2 SNTAGT. J lost 5 bases, V lost 5 bases, and 6 bases had no gene match. This sample is drawn from a study of Ad26.COV2.S vaccination and SARS-CoV-2 variants. Treatment specified: about 20 received Ad26.COV2.S at low or high dose, single or two shots; five or six received placebo; per-sample allocation not given. Repertoires come from day 63 after the first vaccine or placebo injection. Wuhan-strain SARS-CoV-2 spike was expressed by the Ad26 vector that made up the vaccine. Assay used: immunoSEQ multiplex PCR; TCRdb lists only in-frame clones, some missing. The table shows approximately 280,000 clones, with about 90% occurring only once.

The sample consisted of peripheral blood, taken in a trial of Ad26.COV2.S vaccine versus placebo. This clonotype originated in a person between 18 and 65 years old who received the Ad26.COV2.S COVID-19 vaccine or a placebo. The chain links TRBV6-4 to TRBJ2-1; 10 bases align to TRBD2. The CDR3, as DNA: TGTGCCAGCAGTCATCTAGCGGGGGTGAACAATGAGCAGTTCTTC. It translates to CASSHLAGVNNEQFF.